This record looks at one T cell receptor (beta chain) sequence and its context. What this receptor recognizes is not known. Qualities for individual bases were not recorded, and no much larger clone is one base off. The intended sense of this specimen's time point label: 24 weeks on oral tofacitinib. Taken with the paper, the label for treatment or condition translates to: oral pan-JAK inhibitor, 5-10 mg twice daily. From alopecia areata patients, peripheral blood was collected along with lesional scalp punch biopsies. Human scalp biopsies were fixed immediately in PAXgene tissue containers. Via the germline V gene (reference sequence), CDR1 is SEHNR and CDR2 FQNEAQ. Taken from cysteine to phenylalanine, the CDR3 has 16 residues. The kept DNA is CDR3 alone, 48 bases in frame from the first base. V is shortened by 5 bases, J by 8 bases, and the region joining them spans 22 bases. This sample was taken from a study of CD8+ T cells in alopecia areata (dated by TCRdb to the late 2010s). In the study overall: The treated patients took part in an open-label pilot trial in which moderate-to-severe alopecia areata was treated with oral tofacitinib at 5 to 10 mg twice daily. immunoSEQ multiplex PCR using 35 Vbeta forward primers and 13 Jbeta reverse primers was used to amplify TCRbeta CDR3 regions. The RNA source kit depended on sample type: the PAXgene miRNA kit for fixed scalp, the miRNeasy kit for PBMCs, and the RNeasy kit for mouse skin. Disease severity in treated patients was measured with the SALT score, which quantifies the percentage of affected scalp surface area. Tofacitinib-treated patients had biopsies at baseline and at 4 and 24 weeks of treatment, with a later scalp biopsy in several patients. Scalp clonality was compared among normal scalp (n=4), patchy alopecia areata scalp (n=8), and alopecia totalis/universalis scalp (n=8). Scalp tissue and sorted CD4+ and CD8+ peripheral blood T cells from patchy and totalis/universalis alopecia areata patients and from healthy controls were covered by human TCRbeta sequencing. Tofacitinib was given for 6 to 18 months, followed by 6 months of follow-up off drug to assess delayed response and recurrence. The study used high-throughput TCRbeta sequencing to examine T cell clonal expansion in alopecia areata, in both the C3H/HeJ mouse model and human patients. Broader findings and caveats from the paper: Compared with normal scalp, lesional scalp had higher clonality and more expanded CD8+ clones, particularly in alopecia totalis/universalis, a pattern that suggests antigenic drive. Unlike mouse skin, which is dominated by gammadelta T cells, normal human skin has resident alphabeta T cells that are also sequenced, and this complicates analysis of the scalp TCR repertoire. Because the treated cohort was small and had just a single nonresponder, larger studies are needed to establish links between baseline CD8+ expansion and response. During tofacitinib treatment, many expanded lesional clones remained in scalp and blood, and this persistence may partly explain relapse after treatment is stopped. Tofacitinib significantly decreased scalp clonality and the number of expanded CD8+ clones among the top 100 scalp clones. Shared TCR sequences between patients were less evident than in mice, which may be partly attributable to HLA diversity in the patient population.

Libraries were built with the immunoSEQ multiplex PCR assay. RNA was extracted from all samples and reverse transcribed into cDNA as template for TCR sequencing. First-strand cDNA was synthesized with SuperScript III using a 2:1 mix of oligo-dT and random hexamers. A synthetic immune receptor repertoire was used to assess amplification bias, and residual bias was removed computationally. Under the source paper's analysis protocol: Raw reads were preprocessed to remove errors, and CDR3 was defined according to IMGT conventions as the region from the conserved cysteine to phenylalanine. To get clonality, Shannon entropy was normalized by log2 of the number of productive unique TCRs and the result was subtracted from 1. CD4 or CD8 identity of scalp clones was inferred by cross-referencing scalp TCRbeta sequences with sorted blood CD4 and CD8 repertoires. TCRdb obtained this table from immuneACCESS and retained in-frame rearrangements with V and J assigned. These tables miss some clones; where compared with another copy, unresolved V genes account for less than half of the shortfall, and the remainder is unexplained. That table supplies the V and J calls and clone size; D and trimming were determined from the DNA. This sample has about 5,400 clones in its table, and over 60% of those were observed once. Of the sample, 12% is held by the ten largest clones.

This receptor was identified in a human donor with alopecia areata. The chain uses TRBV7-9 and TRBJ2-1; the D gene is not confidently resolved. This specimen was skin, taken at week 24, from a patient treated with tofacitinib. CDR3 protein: CASSPRLTLRVDEQFF. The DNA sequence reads TGTGCCAGCAGCCCCCGTTTGACTCTCCGTGTCGATGAGCAGTTCTTC.